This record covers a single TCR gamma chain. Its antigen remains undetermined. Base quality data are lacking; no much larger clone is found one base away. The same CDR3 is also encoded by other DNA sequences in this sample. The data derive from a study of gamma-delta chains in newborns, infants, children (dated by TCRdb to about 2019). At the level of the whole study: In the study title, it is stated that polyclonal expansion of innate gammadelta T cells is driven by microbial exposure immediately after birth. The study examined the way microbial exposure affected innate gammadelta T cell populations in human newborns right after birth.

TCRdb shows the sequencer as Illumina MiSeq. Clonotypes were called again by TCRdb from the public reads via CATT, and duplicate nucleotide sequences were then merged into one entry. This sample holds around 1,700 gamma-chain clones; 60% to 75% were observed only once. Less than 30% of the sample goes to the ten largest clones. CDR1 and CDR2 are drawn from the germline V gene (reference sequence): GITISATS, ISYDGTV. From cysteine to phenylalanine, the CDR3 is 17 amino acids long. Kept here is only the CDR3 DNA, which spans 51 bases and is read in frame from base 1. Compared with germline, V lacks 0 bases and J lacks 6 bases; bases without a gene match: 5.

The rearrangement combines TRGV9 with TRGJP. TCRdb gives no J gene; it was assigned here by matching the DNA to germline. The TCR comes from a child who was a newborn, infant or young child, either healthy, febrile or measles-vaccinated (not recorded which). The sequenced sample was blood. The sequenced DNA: TGTGCCTTGTGGGAGGTGGTTCGAGAGTTGGGCAAAAAAATCAAGGTATTT. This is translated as CALWEVVRELGKKIKVF.